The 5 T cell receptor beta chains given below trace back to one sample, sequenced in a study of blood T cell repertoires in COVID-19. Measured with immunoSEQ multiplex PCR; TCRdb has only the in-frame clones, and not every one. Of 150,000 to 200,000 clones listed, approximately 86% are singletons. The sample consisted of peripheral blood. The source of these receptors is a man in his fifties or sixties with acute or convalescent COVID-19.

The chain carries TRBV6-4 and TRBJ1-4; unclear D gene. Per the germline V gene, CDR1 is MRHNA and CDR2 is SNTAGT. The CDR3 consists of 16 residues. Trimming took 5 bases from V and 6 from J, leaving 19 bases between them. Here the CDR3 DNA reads TGTGCCAGCAGTCACCCCGTGCGTACTCGGTATGAAAAACTGTTTTTT. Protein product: CASSHPVRTRYEKLFF.

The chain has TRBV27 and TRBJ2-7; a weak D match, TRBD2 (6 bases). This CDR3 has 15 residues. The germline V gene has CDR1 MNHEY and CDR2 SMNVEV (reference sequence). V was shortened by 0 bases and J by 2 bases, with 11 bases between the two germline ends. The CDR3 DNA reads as TGTGCCAGCAGTTTATCGGGGAGGATAACCTACGAGCAGTACTTC. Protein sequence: CASSLSGRITYEQYF.

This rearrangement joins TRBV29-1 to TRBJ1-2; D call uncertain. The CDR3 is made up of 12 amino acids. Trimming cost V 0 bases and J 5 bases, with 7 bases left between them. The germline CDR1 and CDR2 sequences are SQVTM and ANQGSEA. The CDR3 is CSVEEGGYGYTF. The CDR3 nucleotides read TGCAGCGTTGAAGAAGGAGGATATGGCTACACCTTC. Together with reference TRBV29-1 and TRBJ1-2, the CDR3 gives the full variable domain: SAVISQKPSRDICQRGTSLTIQCQVDSQVTMMFWYRQQPGQSLTLIATANQGSEATYESGFVIDKFPISRPNLTFSTLTVSNMSPEDSSIYLCSVEEGGYGYTFGSGTRLTVV.

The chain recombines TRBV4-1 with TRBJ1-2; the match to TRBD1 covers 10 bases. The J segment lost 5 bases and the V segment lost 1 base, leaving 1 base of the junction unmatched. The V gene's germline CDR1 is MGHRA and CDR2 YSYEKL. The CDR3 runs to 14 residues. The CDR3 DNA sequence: TGCGCCAGCAGCCAAGGGGACAGGGGTTATGGCTACACCTTC. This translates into CASSQGDRGYGYTF.

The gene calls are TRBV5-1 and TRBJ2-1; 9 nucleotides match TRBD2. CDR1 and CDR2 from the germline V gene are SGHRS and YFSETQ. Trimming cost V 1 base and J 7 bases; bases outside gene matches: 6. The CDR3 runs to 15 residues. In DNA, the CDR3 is TGCGCCAGCAGCTTGTTGGCGGGAGGGAGGAATGAGCAGTTCTTC. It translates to CASSLLAGGRNEQFF.